The rows below give T cell receptor beta chains drawn from one sample of a study of blood T cell repertoires in COVID-19. Here immunoSEQ multiplex PCR was the method, and the copy in TCRdb shows in-frame clones only, minus some. This sample yields over 250,000 clones, of which around 90% are seen a single time; around 2% belongs to the top ten. The sequencing input was peripheral blood. Source of these receptors: a man aged 45-65 years with acute or convalescent COVID-19. The CDR3 runs from the conserved cysteine through the conserved F or W. The order of the fields is D gene, clone size, V gene, CDR3 length, J gene, CDR3 DNA, CDR3 protein. D genes are given only for firm matches. Clone sizes are given selectively: once, few, many, or a class where the clone is expanded.

>NA|NA|TRBV3-1/TRBV3-2|13|TRBJ2-3
TGTGCCAGCACTCTTGGAGGCCCAGGTACGCAGTATTTT
CASTLGGPGTQYF
>NA|once|TRBV5-6|13|TRBJ2-3
TGTGCCAGCAGCTTGGTGACAGGTGGCACGCAGTATTTT
CASSLVTGGTQYF
>NA|NA|TRBV5-1|11|TRBJ2-3
TGCGCCAGCAGCTTGGACTATACGCAGTATTTT
CASSLDYTQYF
>TRBD1|NA|TRBV13|17|TRBJ1-2
TGTGCCAGCAGCTTAATGGACAGGGGTTCGGCTGGCTATGGCTACACCTTC
CASSLMDRGSAGYGYTF
>TRBD1|NA|TRBV2|15|TRBJ1-1
TGTGCCAGCAGTGCGCAGCAAGGGACAGGAACTGAAGCTTTCTTT
CASSAQQGTGTEAFF
>TRBD1|NA|TRBV6-5|16|TRBJ1-2
TGTGCCAGCAGTTACGAGGACAGGGGGCGACTCTATGGCTACACCTTC
CASSYEDRGRLYGYTF
>TRBD2|NA|TRBV27|15|TRBJ2-2
TGTGCCAGCAGAGGGCGGGGGGCCGCCACCGGGGAGCTGTTTTTT
CASRGRGAATGELFF
>NA|NA|TRBV18|15|TRBJ1-6
TGTGCCAGCTCGTCCGACAGGCTCCATAATTCACCCCTCCACTTT
CASSSDRLHNSPLHF
>TRBD2|NA|TRBV7-9|15|TRBJ2-7
TGTGCCAGCAGCTTCGGGAGGCAGGAGGGTTACGAGCAGTACTTC
CASSFGRQEGYEQYF
>TRBD1|NA|TRBV5-5|13|TRBJ1-2
TGTGCCAGCAGCCCGCAGGGGGAGTATGGCTACACCTTC
CASSPQGEYGYTF
>NA|NA|TRBV9|13|TRBJ1-1
TGTGCCAGCAGCGGGGCTATGAACACTGAAGCTTTCTTT
CASSGAMNTEAFF
>NA|NA|TRBV9|14|TRBJ2-1
TGTGCCAGCAGCGTAGGCAGCTCCTACAATGAGCAGTTCTTC
CASSVGSSYNEQFF
>NA|NA|TRBV2|13|TRBJ1-6
TGTGCCAGCAGGGAACAGGGATCTTCACCCCTCCACTTT
CASREQGSSPLHF
>NA|NA|TRBV2|12|TRBJ1-2
TGTGCCAGCAGCCCCGCAGTTTATGGCTACACCTTC
CASSPAVYGYTF
>TRBD2|NA|TRBV12-3/TRBV12-4|13|TRBJ2-5
TGTGCCAGCAGTACACTAGCGGCAGAGACCCAGTACTTC
CASSTLAAETQYF
>NA|NA|TRBV10-3|17|TRBJ1-3
TGTGCCATCAGTGCCGCCCGGGGGTTCACCTCTGGAAACACCATATATTTT
CAISAARGFTSGNTIYF